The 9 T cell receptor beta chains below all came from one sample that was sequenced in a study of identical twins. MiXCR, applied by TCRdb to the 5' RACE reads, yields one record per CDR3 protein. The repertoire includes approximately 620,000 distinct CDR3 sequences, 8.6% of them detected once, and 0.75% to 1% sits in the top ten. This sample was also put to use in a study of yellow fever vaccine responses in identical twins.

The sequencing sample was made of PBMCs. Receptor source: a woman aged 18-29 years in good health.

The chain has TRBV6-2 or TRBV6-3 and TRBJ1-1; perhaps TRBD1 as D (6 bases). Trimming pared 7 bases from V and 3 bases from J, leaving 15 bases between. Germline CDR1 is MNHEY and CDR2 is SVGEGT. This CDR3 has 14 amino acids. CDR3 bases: TGTGCCAGCATTCCTGGGGGCGCTTACACTGAAGCTTTCTTT. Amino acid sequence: CASIPGGAYTEAFF.

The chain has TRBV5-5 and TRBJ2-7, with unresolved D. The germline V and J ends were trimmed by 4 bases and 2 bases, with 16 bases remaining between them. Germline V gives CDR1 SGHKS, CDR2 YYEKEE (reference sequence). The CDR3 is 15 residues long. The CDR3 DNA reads TGTGCCAGCAGCCTGACACCGGCCCTACCCTACGAGCAGTACTTC. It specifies CASSLTPALPYEQYF. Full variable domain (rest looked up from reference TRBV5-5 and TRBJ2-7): DAGVTQSPTHLIKTRGQQVTLRCSPISGHKSVSWYQQVLGQGPQFIFQYYEKEERGRGNFPDRFSARQFPNYSSELNVNALLLGDSALYLCASSLTPALPYEQYFGPGTRLTVT.

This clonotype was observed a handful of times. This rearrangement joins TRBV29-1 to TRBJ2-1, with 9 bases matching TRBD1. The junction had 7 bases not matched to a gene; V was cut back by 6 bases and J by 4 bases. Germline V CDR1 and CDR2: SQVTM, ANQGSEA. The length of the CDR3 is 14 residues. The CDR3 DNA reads TGCAGCGTCGCCGGGACAGGGCTTTACAATGAGCAGTTCTTC. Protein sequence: CSVAGTGLYNEQFF.

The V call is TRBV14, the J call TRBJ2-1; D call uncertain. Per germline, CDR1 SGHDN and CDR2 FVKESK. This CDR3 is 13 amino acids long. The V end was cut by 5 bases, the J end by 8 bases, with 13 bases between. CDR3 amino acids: CASSVYSGYEQFF. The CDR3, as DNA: TGTGCCAGCAGCGTTTATTCGGGTTATGAGCAGTTCTTC.

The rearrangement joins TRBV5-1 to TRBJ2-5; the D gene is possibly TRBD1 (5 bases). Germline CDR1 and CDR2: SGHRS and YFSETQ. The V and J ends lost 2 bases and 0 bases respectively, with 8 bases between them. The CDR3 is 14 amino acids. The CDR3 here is CASSFFRDQETQYF. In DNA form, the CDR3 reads TGCGCCAGCAGCTTTTTCAGGGACCAAGAGACCCAGTACTTC.

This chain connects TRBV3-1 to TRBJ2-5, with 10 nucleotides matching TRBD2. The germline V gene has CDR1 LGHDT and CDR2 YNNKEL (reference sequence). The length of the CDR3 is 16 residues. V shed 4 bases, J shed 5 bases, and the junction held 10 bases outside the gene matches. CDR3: CASSLTTSGAGETQYF. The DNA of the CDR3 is TGTGCCAGCAGCCTTACAACTAGCGGGGCGGGGGAGACCCAGTACTTC.

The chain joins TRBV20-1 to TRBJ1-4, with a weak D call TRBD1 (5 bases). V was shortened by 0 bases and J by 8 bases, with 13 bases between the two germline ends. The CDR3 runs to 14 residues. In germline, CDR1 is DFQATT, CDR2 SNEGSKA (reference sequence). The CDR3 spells CSAREQDGSEKLFF. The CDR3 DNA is TGCAGTGCTAGAGAACAGGACGGGTCAGAAAAACTGTTTTTT.

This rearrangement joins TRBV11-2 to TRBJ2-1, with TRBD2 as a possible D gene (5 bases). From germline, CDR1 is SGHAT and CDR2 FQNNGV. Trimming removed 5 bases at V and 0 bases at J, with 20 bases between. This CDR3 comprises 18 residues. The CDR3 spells CASSPLGMLALSYNEQFF. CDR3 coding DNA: TGTGCCAGCAGCCCCTTAGGTATGCTAGCTCTCTCCTACAATGAGCAGTTCTTC.

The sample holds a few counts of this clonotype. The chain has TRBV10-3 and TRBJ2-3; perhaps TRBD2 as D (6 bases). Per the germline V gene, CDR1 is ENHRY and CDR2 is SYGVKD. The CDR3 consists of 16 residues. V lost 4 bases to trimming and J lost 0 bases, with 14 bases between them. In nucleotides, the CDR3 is TGTGCCATCAGTGCGTTGAAAGGGACTAGCACAGATACGCAGTATTTT. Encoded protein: CAISALKGTSTDTQYF.